The text below deals with one T cell receptor beta chain. This sample was taken from a study of control samples from healthy donors and cancer patients. Sequencing was performed with immunoSEQ multiplex PCR; in TCRdb, only in-frame clones are kept and a portion is missing. Among around 82,000 clones listed, 70% to 90% were seen once. Sequenced material: blood. The clonotype was recovered from a man aged 45 to 65 in good health.

CDR3 nucleotide sequence: TGTGCCAGCAGCTCCCGACTAGCCGCGAACACCGGGGAGCTGTTTTTT. This codes for CASSSRLAANTGELFF. The genes are TRBV11-1 and TRBJ2-2; 7 bases agree with TRBD2. Germline lookup yields CDR1 SGHAT and CDR2 FQDESV (reference sequence). Trimming removed 4 bases from V and 0 bases from J; junction bases left unmatched: 5. This CDR3 has 16 residues.